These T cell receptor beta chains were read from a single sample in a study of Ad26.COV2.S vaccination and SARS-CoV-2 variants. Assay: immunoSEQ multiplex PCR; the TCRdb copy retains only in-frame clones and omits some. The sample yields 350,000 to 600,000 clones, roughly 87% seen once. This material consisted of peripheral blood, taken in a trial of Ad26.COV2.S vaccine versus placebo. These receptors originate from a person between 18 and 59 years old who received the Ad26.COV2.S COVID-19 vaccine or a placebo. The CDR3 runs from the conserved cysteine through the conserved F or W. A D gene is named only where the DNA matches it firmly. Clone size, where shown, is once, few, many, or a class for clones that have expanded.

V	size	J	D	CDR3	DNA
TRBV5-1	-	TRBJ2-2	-	CASSLLGSEVSGELFF	TGCGCCAGCAGCTTGCTGGGTAGCGAGGTGTCCGGGGAGCTGTTTTTT
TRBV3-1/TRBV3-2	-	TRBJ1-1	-	CASSQQRGTEAFF	TGTGCCAGCAGCCAACAACGGGGTACTGAAGCTTTCTTT
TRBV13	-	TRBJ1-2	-	CASTQRGEGNYGYTF	TGTGCCAGCACCCAGCGTGGTGAGGGCAACTATGGCTACACCTTC
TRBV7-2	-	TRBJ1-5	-	CASSFDRSNQPQHF	TGTGCCAGCAGCTTTGACAGAAGCAATCAGCCCCAGCATTTT
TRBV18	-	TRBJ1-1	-	CASSPRTRGDTEAFF	TGTGCCAGCTCACCCCGGACTCGGGGGGACACTGAAGCTTTCTTT
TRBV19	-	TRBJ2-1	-	CASTPPGVGNEQFF	TGTGCCAGTACCCCCCCCGGAGTCGGCAATGAGCAGTTCTTC
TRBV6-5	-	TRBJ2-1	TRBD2	CANSPGLGGWQFF	TGTGCCAATTCTCCGGGACTAGGGGGGTGGCAGTTCTTC
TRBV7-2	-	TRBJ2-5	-	CASLTSSGNQETQYF	TGTGCCAGCTTAACTTCATCGGGCAACCAAGAGACCCAGTACTTC
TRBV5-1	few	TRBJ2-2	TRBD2	CASSFLAGANTGELFF	TGCGCCAGCAGCTTTTTAGCGGGGGCTAACACCGGGGAGCTGTTTTTT
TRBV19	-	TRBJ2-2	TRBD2	CASSARTSGGPNTGELFF	TGTGCCAGTAGTGCCCGGACTAGCGGGGGGCCTAACACCGGGGAGCTGTTTTTT
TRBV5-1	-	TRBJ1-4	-	CASKPTLRGATANEKLFF	TGCGCCAGCAAACCAACCTTGAGGGGCGCGACGGCTAATGAAAAACTGTTTTTT
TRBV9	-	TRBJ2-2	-	CASSVMGGTGELFF	TGTGCCAGCAGCGTAATGGGGGGCACCGGGGAGCTGTTTTTT
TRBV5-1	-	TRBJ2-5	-	CASSQSYQETQYF	TGCGCCAGCAGCCAGAGTTATCAAGAGACCCAGTACTTC
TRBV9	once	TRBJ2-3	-	CASTTTERGTDTQYF	TGTGCCAGCACAACCACTGAGCGGGGCACAGATACGCAGTATTTT
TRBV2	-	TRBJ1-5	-	CASSDSRALSPQHF	TGTGCCAGCAGTGATTCCAGGGCCTTATCGCCCCAGCATTTT
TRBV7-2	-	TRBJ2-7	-	CASSFVGSSYEQYF	TGTGCCAGCAGCTTTGTCGGGAGCTCCTACGAGCAGTACTTC
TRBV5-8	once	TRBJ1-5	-	CASSLVQVEPQHF	TGTGCCAGCAGCTTGGTCCAGGTGGAGCCCCAGCATTTT
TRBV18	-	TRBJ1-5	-	CASSKVEEQPQHF	TGTGCCAGCTCCAAGGTGGAGGAACAGCCCCAGCATTTT
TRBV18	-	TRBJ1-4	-	CASTGSHDEKLFF	TGTGCCAGTACAGGTTCTCATGATGAAAAACTGTTTTTT
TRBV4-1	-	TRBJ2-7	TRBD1	CASSQLFRSLKGQGLDEQYF	TGCGCCAGCAGCCAACTTTTCCGGTCGTTAAAGGGACAGGGTCTCGACGAGCAGTACTTC
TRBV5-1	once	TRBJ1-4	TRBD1	CASSLGLGQGARRLFF	TGCGCCAGCAGCTTGGGATTGGGACAGGGGGCGAGGAGACTGTTTTTT
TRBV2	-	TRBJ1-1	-	CASSMRGMNTEAFF	TGTGCCAGCAGCATGAGGGGTATGAACACTGAAGCTTTCTTT
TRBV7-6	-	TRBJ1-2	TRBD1	CASSPLGGQSYGYTF	TGTGCCAGCAGCCCCCTCGGGGGACAGAGCTATGGCTACACCTTC
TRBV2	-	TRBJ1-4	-	CASSEARRLRIEKLFF	TGTGCCAGCAGTGAAGCTCGCAGGCTGAGGATTGAAAAACTGTTTTTT
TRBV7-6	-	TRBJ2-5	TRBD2	CASSPLASGETQYF	TGTGCCAGCAGCCCCCTTGCTAGCGGAGAGACCCAGTACTTC
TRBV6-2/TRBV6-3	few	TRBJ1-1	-	CASSPSAGSTEAFF	TGTGCCAGCAGCCCGTCCGCGGGTAGCACTGAAGCTTTCTTT
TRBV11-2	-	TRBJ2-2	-	CASSTELGFTGELFF	TGTGCCAGCAGCACCGAGTTAGGATTCACCGGGGAGCTGTTTTTT
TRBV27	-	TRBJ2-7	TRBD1	CASSLGPQGDYEQYF	TGTGCCAGCAGTCTTGGGCCCCAGGGGGATTACGAGCAGTACTTC
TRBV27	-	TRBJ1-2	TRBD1	CASSDHGTEQGYTF	TGTGCCAGCAGTGATCACGGGACAGAACAGGGTTACACCTTC
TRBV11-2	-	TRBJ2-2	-	CASSPVNTGELFF	TGTGCCAGCAGCCCCGTTAACACCGGGGAGCTGTTTTTT
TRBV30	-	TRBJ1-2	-	CAWGRDHGYTF	TGTGCCTGGGGACGAGATCATGGCTACACCTTC
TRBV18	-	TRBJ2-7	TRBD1	CASSPNTWTGSSSYEQYF	TGTGCCAGCTCACCTAATACTTGGACAGGGAGTTCCTCCTACGAGCAGTACTTC
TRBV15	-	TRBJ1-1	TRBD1	CATRAGTANTEAFF	TGTGCCACCAGAGCTGGGACAGCGAACACTGAAGCTTTCTTT
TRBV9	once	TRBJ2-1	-	CASSVALGRPSSYNEQFF	TGTGCCAGCAGCGTAGCGCTCGGGCGGCCGAGCTCCTACAATGAGCAGTTCTTC
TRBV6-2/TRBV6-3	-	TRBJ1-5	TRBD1	CASSYGTGAGQPQHF	TGTGCCAGCAGTTACGGCACAGGGGCAGGTCAGCCCCAGCATTTT
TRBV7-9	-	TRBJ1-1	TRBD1	CASSLITGDTEAFF	TGTGCCAGCAGCTTGATTACAGGGGACACTGAAGCTTTCTTT
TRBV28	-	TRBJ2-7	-	CASSLPGSWGYEQYF	TGTGCCAGCAGTTTGCCGGGGTCCTGGGGCTACGAGCAGTACTTC
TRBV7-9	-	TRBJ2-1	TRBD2	CASSGTSGTSEYDEQFF	TGTGCCAGCAGCGGAACCAGCGGGACTAGCGAATACGATGAGCAGTTCTTC
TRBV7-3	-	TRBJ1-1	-	CASSLRQDTEAFF	TGTGCCAGCAGTCTTCGACAGGACACTGAAGCTTTCTTT
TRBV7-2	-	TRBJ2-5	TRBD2	CASSLRSGTQETQYF	TGTGCCAGCAGCTTACGCAGCGGGACTCAAGAGACCCAGTACTTC
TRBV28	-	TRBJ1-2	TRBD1	CASSPLDRGINYGYTF	TGTGCCAGCAGTCCGCTGGACAGGGGGATCAACTATGGCTACACCTTC
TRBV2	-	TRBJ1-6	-	CASSELPTPPLHF	TGTGCCAGCAGTGAACTTCCCACGCCACCCCTCCACTTT
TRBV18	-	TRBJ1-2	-	CASSPRNSYGYTF	TGTGCCAGCTCACCGAGGAATTCCTATGGCTACACCTTC
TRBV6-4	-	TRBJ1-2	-	CASSDTLVGGQTNYGYTF	TGTGCCAGCAGTGACACCTTGGTTGGAGGGCAGACTAACTATGGCTACACCTTC
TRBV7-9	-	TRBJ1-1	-	CASSQDGYTEAFF	TGTGCCAGCAGCCAAGACGGTTACACTGAAGCTTTCTTT
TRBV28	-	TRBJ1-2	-	CASTARPYGYTF	TGTGCCAGCACGGCCAGGCCATATGGCTACACCTTC
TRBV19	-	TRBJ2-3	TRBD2	CASTLAGRPDTQYF	TGTGCCAGTACCCTAGCGGGAAGGCCAGATACGCAGTATTTT
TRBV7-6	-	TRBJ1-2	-	CASSFTAETNHYGYTF	TGTGCCAGCAGCTTCACGGCAGAGACTAACCACTATGGCTACACCTTC
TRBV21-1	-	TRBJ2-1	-	CASTLTAYNEQFF	TGTGCCAGCACCCTGACGGCTTACAATGAGCAGTTCTTC
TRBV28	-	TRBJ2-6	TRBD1	CASSLDRAGANVLTF	TGTGCCAGCAGCCTGGACAGGGCCGGGGCCAACGTCCTGACTTTC
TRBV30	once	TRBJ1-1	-	CAWSGWDSEAFF	TGTGCCTGGAGTGGGTGGGACTCTGAAGCTTTCTTT
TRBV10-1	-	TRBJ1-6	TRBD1	CATKHRGRRSPLHF	TGCGCCACCAAACACAGGGGGCGCAGATCACCCCTCCACTTT
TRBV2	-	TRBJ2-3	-	CASQLNTDTQYF	TGTGCCAGTCAACTTAACACAGATACGCAGTATTTT
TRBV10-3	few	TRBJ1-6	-	CAITGDWSNSPLHF	TGTGCCATCACGGGTGACTGGTCTAATTCACCCCTCCACTTT
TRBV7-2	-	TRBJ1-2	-	CASSAFNYGYTF	TGTGCCAGCAGCGCCTTTAACTATGGCTACACCTTC
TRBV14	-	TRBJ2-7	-	CASSQDWGKQYF	TGTGCCAGCAGCCAAGATTGGGGGAAGCAGTACTTC
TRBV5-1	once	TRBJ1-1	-	CASTSPGVPEAFF	TGCGCCAGCACCTCGCCGGGGGTGCCTGAAGCTTTCTTT
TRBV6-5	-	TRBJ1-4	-	CASSSGPLTGKLFF	TGTGCCAGCAGCTCCGGTCCCTTAACAGGAAAACTGTTTTTT
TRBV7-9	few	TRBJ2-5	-	CASSLGVRETQYF	TGTGCCAGCAGCTTAGGCGTTAGAGAGACCCAGTACTTC